The clone carrying this T cell receptor (beta chain) has a handful of counts. Its antigen is undetermined. The data stem from a study of cytomegalovirus exposure and HLA in healthy donors. Whole-study context: Inside one of the first data releases sat around 77 million unique TCRs taken from HLA-typed donors. The study's findings and limits: Reports indicate that TCR beta sequences accurately predicted the HLA-A and HLA-B alleles of most subjects.

V was cut by 2 bases and J by 0 bases, with 8 bases left in between. The CDR3 contains 15 residues. Germline-derived CDR1 and CDR2 are SGHVS and FQNEAQ. The PCR employed 60 Vbeta primers together with 13 Jbeta primers. Produced via immunoSEQ multiplex PCR; TCRdb's table is partial and in-frame only. The data hold about 180,000 clones, with over 70% observed a single time. The V and J genes are TRBV7-8 and TRBJ1-5, with unresolved D. Input material: PBMCs. The sequence was collected from a male donor in good health and CMV-seronegative. CDR3 DNA sequence: TGTGCCAGCAGCTTAACCCAGTCTAGCAATCAGCCCCAGCATTTT. Protein: CASSLTQSSNQPQHF.